This TCR beta chain was observed in a study of T cells in Graves' hyperthyroidism and ophthalmopathy (dated by TCRdb to the late 2010s). Looking at the study overall: Peripheral blood samples were taken at initial diagnosis, before any treatment was given. To identify TCR V-J signatures that set the groups apart, the researchers used a discovery cohort of about a hundred patients, made up of roughly 45 with Graves' ophthalmopathy and 55 to 65 with stable Graves' hyperthyroidism. Whether ophthalmopathy could be predicted prospectively was tested in an independent validation cohort made up of roughly 19 hyperthyroidism patients plus 17 patients who later progressed to ophthalmopathy. The 100 or so discovery patients were randomly split 7:3 into training and test sets. Thyroid tissue and blood T-cell repertoires from about six Graves' hyperthyroidism patients were also compared in the study. Following sampling, methimazole starting at 30 mg daily was given to hyperthyroidism patients, and high-dose intravenous methylprednisolone was given to ophthalmopathy patients. TCR Vbeta CDR3 sequencing of approximately 140 peripheral blood samples (roughly 41 ophthalmopathy, 75 or so hyperthyroidism and around 17 progressor patients) is reported in the paper.

General study outcomes and caveats: Most expanded thyroid clonotypes (frequency above 0.001) were also found in blood, which suggests that blood repertoires may mirror thyroid immune responses. In validation, the model predicted progression to ophthalmopathy with 55% to 71% sensitivity and about 73% specificity, a median of about six months before onset. No statistical method was used to set the sample size in advance, and investigators knew the group allocation. A model built on a 13 V-J signature distinguished ophthalmopathy from stable hyperthyroidism, reaching around 88% sensitivity and 81.08% specificity in cross-validation and 80%/75% in testing.

Ophthalmopathy patients had moderately to severely active disease, Clinical Activity Score of at least 3, NOSPECS grade of at least 4, and duration under 3 months. Patients with uncontrolled infections, other autoimmune diseases, pregnancy or lactation were excluded. Diagnoses were established on the basis of clinical symptoms, serum thyroxine and TRAb, thyroid ultrasound, and orbital computed tomography. Ficoll-Paque density gradient centrifugation was used to isolate PBMCs from around 10 ml of fresh peripheral blood. Total RNA was extracted using Trizol reagent, and RNA quality was assessed on an Agilent 2100 Bioanalyzer. This clonotype was counted many times. No antigen is known for it. Base qualities were left out, and no much larger clone turns up one base away. TCR beta CDR3 regions were amplified from RNA transcripts. The TCR CDR3 was subjected to a first round of RT-PCR using the HTBI primer set and the Qiagen OneStep RT-PCR kit. The libraries were constructed in a second round of multiplex PCR and then size-selected and purified. Libraries were sequenced paired-end with 100 bp reads on an Illumina HiSeq2000. The published analysis was carried out like this. SOAPnuke was used to process the raw data, throwing out any read that contained adapters or uncalled bases, had a mean Phred below 15, or lacked an exact constant-primer or identifier match. COPE v1.2.5 was used to merge the high-quality paired reads, and each unique nucleotide sequence was defined as a clonotype. MiTCR v1.1 was used to align the clonotypes against IMGT TRBV, TRBD and TRBJ reference segments. Only V-J combinations with frequency above 0.0001, covering about 99% of repertoires, were analysed. A TCS score was defined as the ratio of F50 (clonal expansion) to E x V (chaos), with BLOSUM62-based TCRdist applied between CDR3 peptides within each V-J. Welch's t-statistics and random forest reduced roughly 530 V-J features to 10 to 15, which were used in a naive Bayes classifier (R e1071). TCRdb took the public reads, trimmed them with fastp at Q25, ran MiXCR for clone calling and kept in-frame beta chains. Every CDR3 protein is listed once, alongside the most common genes and DNA of its rows. The V and J calls come from TCRdb's annotation, not from the publication. The sample includes fewer than 650,000 distinct CDR3 sequences, with 14% observed a single time. Of the sample, roughly 6.9% is held by the ten largest clones.

V and J are truncated by 5 bases and 3 bases respectively, leaving an intervening sequence of 17 bases. The CDR3 numbers 16 residues from cysteine through phenylalanine. The read is trimmed to its CDR3 DNA, 48 bases read in frame from base 1. The rearrangement joined TRBV12-3 or TRBV12-4 to TRBJ1-3, with an unclear D gene assignment. Sequencing was performed on blood. This sequence originates from a woman between 18 and 29 years old with Graves' ophthalmopathy. The DNA reads TGTGCCAGCAGTCCCCTGGCTCATGGGCTTGGAAACACCATATATTTT. Translated, this is CASSPLAHGLGNTIYF.